This TCR beta chain was sequenced in a study of blood T cell repertoires in COVID-19. As for the study in general: The origin of the acute and convalescent COVID-19 samples was the United States, Italy and Spain. The cDNA or gDNA used as material had been derived from T cells, B-cell-depleted T cells, or PBMCs.

In the case of this clone: At the DNA level, this CDR3 is encoded by other sequences in the same sample as well.

CDR1 is DFQATT and CDR2 is SNEGSKA in the germline V gene (reference sequence). V shed 6 bases and J 4 bases; nucleotides not matched to a gene: 4. This CDR3 comprises 14 residues. Enrolled during active infection, Seattle patients were then followed longitudinally. The assay was immunoSEQ multiplex PCR, and TCRdb's table has in-frame clones only and misses some. This table holds around 360,000 clones, around 87% found once. The TCR comes from a woman aged 25 to 45 with COVID-19, enrolled during active disease. Material: peripheral blood. V usage is TRBV20-1 and J usage is TRBJ2-7; 15 positions match TRBD2. DNA for the CDR3: TGCAGTGCCAGTGGACTAGCGGGAGGGTACGAGCAGTACTTC. It encodes CSASGLAGGYEQYF.